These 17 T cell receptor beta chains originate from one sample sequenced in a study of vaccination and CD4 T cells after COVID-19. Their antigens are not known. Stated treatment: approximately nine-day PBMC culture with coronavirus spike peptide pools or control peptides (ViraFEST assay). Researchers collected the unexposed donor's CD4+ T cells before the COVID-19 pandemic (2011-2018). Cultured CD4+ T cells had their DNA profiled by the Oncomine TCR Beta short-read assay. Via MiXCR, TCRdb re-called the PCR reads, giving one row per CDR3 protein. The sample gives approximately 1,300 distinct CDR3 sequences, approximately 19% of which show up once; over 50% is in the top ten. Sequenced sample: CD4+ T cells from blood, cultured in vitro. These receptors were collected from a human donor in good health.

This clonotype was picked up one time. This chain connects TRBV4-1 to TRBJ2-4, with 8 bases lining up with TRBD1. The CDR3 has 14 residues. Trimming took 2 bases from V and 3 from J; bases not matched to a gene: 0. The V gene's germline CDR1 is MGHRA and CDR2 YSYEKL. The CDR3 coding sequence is TGCGCCAGCAGCCAAACAGGGGGCAAAAACATTCAGTACTTC. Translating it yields CASSQTGGKNIQYF.

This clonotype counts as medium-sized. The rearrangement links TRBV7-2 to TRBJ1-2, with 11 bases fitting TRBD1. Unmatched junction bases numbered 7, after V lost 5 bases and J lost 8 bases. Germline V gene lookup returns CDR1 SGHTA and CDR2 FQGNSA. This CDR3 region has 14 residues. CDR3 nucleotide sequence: TGTGCCAGCAGCGCTGGGACAGGGGGTTGGGGCTACACCTTC. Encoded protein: CASSAGTGGWGYTF.

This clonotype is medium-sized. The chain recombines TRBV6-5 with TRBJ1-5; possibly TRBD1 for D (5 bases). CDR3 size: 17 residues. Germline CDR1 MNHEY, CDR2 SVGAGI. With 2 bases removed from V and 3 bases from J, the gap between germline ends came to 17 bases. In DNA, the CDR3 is TGTGCCAGCAGTTACGCTAAAGACGGGGGACTCAATCAGCCCCAGCATTTT. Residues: CASSYAKDGGLNQPQHF.

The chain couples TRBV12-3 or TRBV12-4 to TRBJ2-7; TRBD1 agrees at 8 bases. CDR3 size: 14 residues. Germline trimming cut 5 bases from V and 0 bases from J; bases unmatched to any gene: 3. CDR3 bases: TGTGCCAGCAGTGTAACAGGGGGCTCCTACGAGCAGTACTTC. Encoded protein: CASSVTGGSYEQYF.

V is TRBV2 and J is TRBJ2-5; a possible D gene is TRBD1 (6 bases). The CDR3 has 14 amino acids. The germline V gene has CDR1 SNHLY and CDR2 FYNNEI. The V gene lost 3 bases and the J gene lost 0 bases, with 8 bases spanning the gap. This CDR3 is CASSENRDQETQYF. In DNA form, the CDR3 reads TGTGCCAGCAGTGAGAACAGGGACCAAGAGACCCAGTACTTC.

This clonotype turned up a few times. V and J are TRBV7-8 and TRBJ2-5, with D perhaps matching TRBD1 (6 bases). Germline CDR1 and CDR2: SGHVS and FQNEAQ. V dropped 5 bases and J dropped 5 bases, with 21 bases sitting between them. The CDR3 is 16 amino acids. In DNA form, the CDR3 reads TGTGCCAGCAGCCCCTTGCCAGGGGCTCTGGGGGAGACCCAGTACTTC. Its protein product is CASSPLPGALGETQYF.

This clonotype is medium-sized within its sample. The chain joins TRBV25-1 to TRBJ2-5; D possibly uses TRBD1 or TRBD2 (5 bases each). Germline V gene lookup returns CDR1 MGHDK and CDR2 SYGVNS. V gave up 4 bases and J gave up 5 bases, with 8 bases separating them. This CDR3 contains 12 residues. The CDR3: CASSGGIETQYF. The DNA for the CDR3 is TGTGCCAGCAGTGGGGGGATCGAGACCCAGTACTTC.

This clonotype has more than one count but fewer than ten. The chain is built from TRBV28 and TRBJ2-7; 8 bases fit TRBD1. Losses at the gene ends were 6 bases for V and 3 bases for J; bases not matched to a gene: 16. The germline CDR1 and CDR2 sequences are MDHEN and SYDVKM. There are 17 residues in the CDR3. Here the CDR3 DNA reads TGTGCCAGCAGCTTTAACCTCTTAAAGACAGGGGACTACGAGCAGTACTTC. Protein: CASSFNLLKTGDYEQYF.

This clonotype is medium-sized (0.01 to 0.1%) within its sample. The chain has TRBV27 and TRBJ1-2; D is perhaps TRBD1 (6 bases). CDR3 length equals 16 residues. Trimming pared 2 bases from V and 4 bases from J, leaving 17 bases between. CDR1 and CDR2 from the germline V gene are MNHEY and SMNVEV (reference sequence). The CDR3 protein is CASSLLGQGIAYGYTF. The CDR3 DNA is TGTGCCAGCAGTTTACTCGGGCAGGGGATTGCCTATGGCTACACCTTC.

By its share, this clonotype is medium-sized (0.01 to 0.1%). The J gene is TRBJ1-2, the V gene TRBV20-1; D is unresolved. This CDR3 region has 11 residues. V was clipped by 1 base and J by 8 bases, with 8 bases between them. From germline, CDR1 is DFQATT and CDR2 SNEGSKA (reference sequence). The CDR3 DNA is TGCAGTGCTAGAGGAGTTCCGGGCTACACCTTC. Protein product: CSARGVPGYTF.

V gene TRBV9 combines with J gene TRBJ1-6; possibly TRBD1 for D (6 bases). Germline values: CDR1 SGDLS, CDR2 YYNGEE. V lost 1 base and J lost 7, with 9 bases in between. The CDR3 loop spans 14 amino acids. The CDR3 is CASSVTGSNSPLHF. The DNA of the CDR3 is TGTGCCAGCAGCGTAACAGGGAGCAATTCACCCCTCCACTTT.

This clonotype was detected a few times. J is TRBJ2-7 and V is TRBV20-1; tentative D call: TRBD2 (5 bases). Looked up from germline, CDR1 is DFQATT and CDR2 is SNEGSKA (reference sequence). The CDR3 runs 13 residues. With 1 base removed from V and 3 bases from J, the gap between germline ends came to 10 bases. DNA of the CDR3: TGCAGTGCTAGAGGGGAGATAGTCTACGAGCAGTACTTC. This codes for CSARGEIVYEQYF.

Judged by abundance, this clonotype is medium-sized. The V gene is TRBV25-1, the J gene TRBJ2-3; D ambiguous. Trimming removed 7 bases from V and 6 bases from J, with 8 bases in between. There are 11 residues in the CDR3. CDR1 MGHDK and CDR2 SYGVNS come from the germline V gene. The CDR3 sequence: CASTFGDTQYF. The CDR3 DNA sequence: TGTGCCAGCACCTTCGGGGATACGCAGTATTTT. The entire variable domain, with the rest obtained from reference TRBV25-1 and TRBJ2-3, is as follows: EADIYQTPRYLVIGTGKKITLECSQTMGHDKMYWYQQDPGMELHLIHYSYGVNSTEKGDLSSESTVSRIRTEHFPLTLESARPSHTSQYLCASTFGDTQYFGPGTRLTVL.

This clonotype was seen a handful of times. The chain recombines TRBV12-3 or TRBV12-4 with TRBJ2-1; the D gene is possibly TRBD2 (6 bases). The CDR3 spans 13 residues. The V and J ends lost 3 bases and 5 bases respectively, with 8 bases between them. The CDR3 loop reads CASSLRGDNEQFF. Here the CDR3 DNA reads TGTGCCAGCAGTTTGCGGGGCGACAATGAGCAGTTCTTC.

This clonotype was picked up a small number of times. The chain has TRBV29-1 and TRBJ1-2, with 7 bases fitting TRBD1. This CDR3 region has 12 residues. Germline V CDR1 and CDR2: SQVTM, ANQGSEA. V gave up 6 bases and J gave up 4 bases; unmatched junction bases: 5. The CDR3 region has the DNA TGCAGCGTCGGGGGACAGCCCTATGGCTACACCTTC. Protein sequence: CSVGGQPYGYTF. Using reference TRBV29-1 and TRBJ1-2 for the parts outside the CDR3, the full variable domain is SAVISQKPSRDICQRGTSLTIQCQVDSQVTMMFWYRQQPGQSLTLIATANQGSEATYESGFVIDKFPISRPNLTFSTLTVSNMSPEDSSIYLCSVGGQPYGYTFGSGTRLTVV.

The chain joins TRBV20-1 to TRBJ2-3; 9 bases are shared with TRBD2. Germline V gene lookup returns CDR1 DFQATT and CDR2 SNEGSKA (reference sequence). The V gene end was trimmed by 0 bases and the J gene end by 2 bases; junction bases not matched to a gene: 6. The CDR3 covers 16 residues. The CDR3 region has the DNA TGCAGTGCTAGAGATCCCACTAGCGGGTTCACAGATACGCAGTATTTT. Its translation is CSARDPTSGFTDTQYF.

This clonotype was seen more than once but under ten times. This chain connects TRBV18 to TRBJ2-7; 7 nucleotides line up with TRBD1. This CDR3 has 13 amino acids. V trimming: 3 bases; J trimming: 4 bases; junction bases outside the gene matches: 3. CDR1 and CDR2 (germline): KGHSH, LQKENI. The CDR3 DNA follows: TGTGCCAGCTCACCCGGACAGGAATACGAGCAGTACTTC. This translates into CASSPGQEYEQYF.